The clone carrying this T cell receptor (delta chain) is large. Its specificity is unknown. It is unclear where the CDR3 begins or ends on the DNA, so no DNA is shown, and the CDR3 is as TCRdb lists it. The CDR3 comprises 25 residues, both ends counted. Germline values: CDR1 TSWWSYY, CDR2 QGS. The data were obtained in a study of delta chains in infants with herpesvirus infections. Study results and caveats: The public clonotype appeared only at the first post-infection time point.

TCR cDNA was made from PBMC RNA with gamma- and delta-chain-specific primers. TCRdb redid the clone calls on the RT-PCR reads with CATT. The data contain fewer than 450 delta-chain clones, around 13% of them singletons. The receptor's source is a human donor who was a Ugandan infant, either HIV-exposed or HIV-unexposed (not recorded which). The gene calls are TRDV1 and TRDJ1; the table's TRDD3 call for D was not verified on the DNA. The sequencing used peripheral blood, collected at time point 1 of longitudinal follow-up. The CDR3 reads CALGEIRPGLPTVFWGIRVTDKLIF.